This passage covers 20 T cell receptor beta chains from one sample sequenced in a study of human T cells and chemical hapten exposure. TCRdb independently ran MiXCR on the RACE reads; one entry per CDR3 protein. The sample lists under 450,000 distinct CDR3 sequences, around 4.8% occurring once. Documented time point: patch test 1, 2 weeks after DPC sensitization. As to treatment: therapeutic diphenylcyclopropenone sensitization with weekly scalp DPC. This specimen was whole blood, taken in connection with sensitization to the hapten diphenylcyclopropenone (DPC). The receptors here all came from a woman aged 45-59 years with alopecia areata. Some clones in this sample may be carry-over from other donors' samples.

In this sample, this clonotype turned up many times. Written as DNA, the CDR3 is TGTGCCAGCAGCCAAGTCGCCCAGGGGACTGAAGCTTTCTTT. Translating it yields CASSQVAQGTEAFF. This chain connects TRBV3-1 to TRBJ1-1; D perhaps matches TRBD1 (6 bases). Trimming stripped 1 base from V and 5 bases from J, with 11 bases between. Looked up from germline, CDR1 is LGHDT and CDR2 is YNNKEL (reference sequence). This CDR3 comprises 14 residues.

This clonotype was observed a few times. The DNA for the CDR3 is TGTGCCAGCAGTTTGTGGCGGGAGGGGGGAGATACGCAGTATTTT. The encoded protein is CASSLWREGGDTQYF. This sequence joins TRBV28 and TRBJ2-3; 9 nucleotides line up with TRBD2. This CDR3 has 15 residues. V lost 3 bases, J lost 5 bases, and 6 bases stayed unmatched. Germline CDR1 reads MDHEN; CDR2 reads SYDVKM.

There are many counts of this clonotype. This sequence joins TRBV28 and TRBJ1-4, with 8 bases identical to TRBD1. Trimming removed 6 bases from V and 8 bases from J; junction bases left unmatched: 8. Germline V gene lookup returns CDR1 MDHEN and CDR2 SYDVKM. The CDR3 runs 14 residues. CDR3 residues: CASSTGTGGEKLFF. Written as DNA, the CDR3 is TGTGCCAGCAGCACCGGGACAGGAGGGGAAAAACTGTTTTTT.

This sequence joins TRBV12-3 or TRBV12-4 and TRBJ1-5; D might be TRBD1 (5 bases). This CDR3 region has 14 residues. V was trimmed by 0 bases and J by 6 bases, leaving 9 bases between them. DNA for the CDR3: TGTGCCAGCAGTTTAGCCAGGGCTGGTCAGCCCCAGCATTTT. Its translation: CASSLARAGQPQHF.

This clonotype was observed many times. The chain uses TRBV5-1 and TRBJ2-1; 8 bases match TRBD1. CDR1 and CDR2 from the germline V gene are SGHRS and YFSETQ. J was trimmed by 6 bases and V by 3 bases; bases with no gene match: 8. The CDR3 consists of 15 residues. Here the CDR3 DNA reads TGCGCCAGCAGCTCGAGGGGACAGGCCTCCAATGAGCAGTTCTTC. Amino acids: CASSSRGQASNEQFF.

Points on this clonotype: A much larger clone differs by one base, so this may be a read error. The gene calls are TRBV20-1 and TRBJ1-1; D remains ambiguous. CDR3 length equals 14 residues. With 3 bases removed from V and 2 bases from J, the gap between germline ends came to 13 bases. Germline loops: CDR1 DFQATT, CDR2 SNEGSKA (reference sequence). CDR3 protein: CSARIGPSNTEAFF. CDR3 sequence (DNA): TGCAGTGCTAGGATCGGCCCAAGTAACACTGAAGCTTTCTTT.

This clonotype was seen at least ten times. The chain joins TRBV2 to TRBJ2-1; 11 bases fit TRBD2. Germline V CDR1 and CDR2: SNHLY, FYNNEI. CDR3 size: 17 residues. V lost 7 bases, J lost 1 base, and 9 bases stayed unmatched. The DNA of the CDR3 is TGTGCCAGCATATCAGGGGCTAGCGGGAGGTCCTACAATGAGCAGTTCTTC. Its protein product is CASISGASGRSYNEQFF.

Ten or more counts support this clonotype. The chain recombines TRBV12-3 or TRBV12-4 with TRBJ2-7, with D possibly TRBD2 on 6 matching bases. The CDR3 has 14 residues. Trimming cost V 4 bases and J 4 bases, with 14 bases left between them. CDR3 in amino acids: CASSSGPGVYEQYF. CDR3 DNA: TGTGCCAGCAGTTCTGGTCCGGGGGTGTACGAGCAGTACTTC.

This clonotype was seen more than once but under ten times. This rearrangement joins TRBV10-3 to TRBJ1-1; D may be TRBD1 (6 bases). This CDR3 has 16 amino acids. V dropped 4 bases and J dropped 0 bases, with 15 bases sitting between them. CDR1 and CDR2 (germline): ENHRY, SYGVKD. Here the CDR3 DNA reads TGTGCCATCAGTGGGGCGCCACAGGGCTTGAACACTGAAGCTTTCTTT. Its protein product is CAISGAPQGLNTEAFF.

This clonotype was counted at least ten times. V and J are TRBV20-1 and TRBJ1-1, with 11 bases lining up with TRBD1. The J segment lost 5 bases and the V segment lost 6 bases, leaving 5 bases of the junction unmatched. Germline CDR1 is DFQATT and CDR2 is SNEGSKA (reference sequence). The CDR3 sequence is 13 residues long. CDR3 protein: CSAEGTGGTEAFF. In DNA form, the CDR3 reads TGCAGTGCGGAGGGGACAGGGGGAACTGAAGCTTTCTTT.

This clonotype was counted many times. The chain combines TRBV27 with TRBJ2-5; D is ambiguous. Trimming left V 5 bases short and J 5 bases short, with 12 bases between. The CDR3 contains 13 residues. Germline V lookup: CDR1 MNHEY, CDR2 SMNVEV (reference sequence). The CDR3 sequence: CASSPGSLETQYF. In DNA, the CDR3 is TGTGCCAGCAGTCCCGGGTCCCTGGAGACCCAGTACTTC.

This clonotype was detected ten times or more. The gene calls are TRBV11-1 and TRBJ2-7; D gene uncertain. The CDR3 loop spans 13 amino acids. The germline V and J ends were trimmed by 2 bases and 1 base, with 6 bases remaining between them. Germline V gives CDR1 SGHAT, CDR2 FQDESV (reference sequence). The CDR3 DNA reads TGTGCCAGCAGCTTAACCTCTTCCTACGAGCAGTACTTC. It yields the protein CASSLTSSYEQYF.

This clonotype was detected ten times or more. The chain recombines TRBV2 with TRBJ2-7; no firm D call. This CDR3 spans 10 amino acids. The germline V gene has CDR1 SNHLY and CDR2 FYNNEI. Trimming shortened V by 3 bases and J by 7 bases, and 4 bases separated the two germline ends. The CDR3 sequence is CASSDWEQYF. For the CDR3, the DNA is TGTGCCAGCAGTGATTGGGAGCAGTACTTC.

Ten or more counts support this clonotype. V gene TRBV6-6 combines with J gene TRBJ1-4, with 8 bases fitting TRBD1. With V trimmed by 6 bases and J by 10 bases, 10 bases remained unmatched. The CDR3 has 14 residues. Germline CDR1 MNHNY, CDR2 SVGAGI (reference sequence). This chain's CDR3 is CASSQGQGARKLFF. The DNA for the CDR3 is TGTGCCAGCAGCCAAGGGCAGGGGGCGCGAAAACTGTTTTTT.

Only a few counts were recorded for this clonotype. V usage is TRBV29-1 and J usage is TRBJ2-1, with 7 nucleotides matching TRBD2. CDR3 length: 12 residues. Germline trimming cut 7 bases from V and 9 bases from J; bases unmatched to any gene: 9. Looked up from germline, CDR1 is SQVTM and CDR2 is ANQGSEA. The CDR3 DNA reads TGCAGCGGGGGACTAACTTCTGGTGAGCAGTTCTTC. It specifies CSGGLTSGEQFF.

This clonotype was seen many times. The V gene is TRBV2, the J gene TRBJ2-7; D possibly corresponds to TRBD2 (6 bases). In germline, CDR1 is SNHLY, CDR2 FYNNEI. V was trimmed by 8 bases and J by 2 bases, leaving 19 bases between them. The CDR3 runs to 15 residues. In DNA form, the CDR3 reads TGTGCCAGCCTTTACAAAGCGGGCGGAACCTACGAGCAGTACTTC. It specifies CASLYKAGGTYEQYF.

This clonotype was seen many times. The chain employs TRBV20-1 and TRBJ2-7; TRBD1 matches 11 bases. This CDR3 has 15 residues. Losses at the gene ends were 5 bases for V and 0 bases for J; bases not matched to a gene: 6. Germline V gives CDR1 DFQATT, CDR2 SNEGSKA (reference sequence). The CDR3 sequence is CSAPGTGGSSYEQYF. For the CDR3, the DNA is TGCAGTGCTCCCGGGACAGGGGGGAGCTCCTACGAGCAGTACTTC.

There are many counts of this clonotype. This rearrangement joins TRBV6-1 to TRBJ1-6; unclear D gene. In germline, CDR1 is MNHNS, CDR2 SASEGT. The CDR3 sequence is 14 residues long. V was clipped by 4 bases and J by 10 bases, with 14 bases between them. The chain's CDR3 is CASSAGLGESPLHF. CDR3 nucleotide sequence: TGTGCCAGCAGTGCAGGCCTTGGGGAATCACCCCTCCACTTT.

This sequence joins TRBV2 and TRBJ1-2, with D unclear. The CDR3 has 12 residues. Germline values: CDR1 SNHLY, CDR2 FYNNEI. Trimming removed 6 bases at V and 4 bases at J, with 9 bases between. CDR3 sequence (DNA): TGTGCCAGCAGCTTCGAGGTCTATGGCTACACCTTC. Protein: CASSFEVYGYTF.

In this sample, this clonotype turned up many times. The chain joins TRBV6-5 to TRBJ2-5; 11 bases are shared with TRBD2. The V gene's germline CDR1 is MNHEY and CDR2 SVGAGI. The V gene end was trimmed by 6 bases and the J gene end by 0 bases; junction bases not matched to a gene: 6. This CDR3 region has 16 residues. The CDR3 region is CASRILAGGNQETQYF. The CDR3 nucleotides read TGTGCCAGCAGAATTCTAGCGGGGGGAAACCAAGAGACCCAGTACTTC.